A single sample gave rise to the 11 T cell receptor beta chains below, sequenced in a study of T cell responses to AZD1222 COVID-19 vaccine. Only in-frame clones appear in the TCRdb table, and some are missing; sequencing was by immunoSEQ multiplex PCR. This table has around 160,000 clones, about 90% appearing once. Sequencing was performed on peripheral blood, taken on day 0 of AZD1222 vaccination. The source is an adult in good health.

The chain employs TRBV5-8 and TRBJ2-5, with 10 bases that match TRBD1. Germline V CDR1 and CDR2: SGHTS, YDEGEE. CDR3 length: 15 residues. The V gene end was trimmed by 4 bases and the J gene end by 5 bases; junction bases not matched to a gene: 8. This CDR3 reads CASSPGDRGGETQYF. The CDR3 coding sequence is TGTGCCAGCAGCCCGGGGGACAGGGGTGGTGAGACCCAGTACTTC.

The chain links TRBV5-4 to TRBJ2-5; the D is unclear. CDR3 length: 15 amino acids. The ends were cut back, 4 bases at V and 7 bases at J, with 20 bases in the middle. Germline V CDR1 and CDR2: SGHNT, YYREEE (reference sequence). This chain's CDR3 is CASSPAQDGGVTQYF. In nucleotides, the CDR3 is TGTGCCAGCAGCCCCGCCCAGGACGGTGGCGTGACCCAGTACTTC.

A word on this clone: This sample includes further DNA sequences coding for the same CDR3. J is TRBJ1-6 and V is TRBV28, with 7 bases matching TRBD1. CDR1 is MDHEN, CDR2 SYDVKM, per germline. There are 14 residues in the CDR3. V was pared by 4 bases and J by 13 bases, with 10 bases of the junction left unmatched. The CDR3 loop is CASSSPGQSIPLHF. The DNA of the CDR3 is TGTGCCAGCAGTTCGCCGGGACAGAGTATTCCCCTCCACTTT.

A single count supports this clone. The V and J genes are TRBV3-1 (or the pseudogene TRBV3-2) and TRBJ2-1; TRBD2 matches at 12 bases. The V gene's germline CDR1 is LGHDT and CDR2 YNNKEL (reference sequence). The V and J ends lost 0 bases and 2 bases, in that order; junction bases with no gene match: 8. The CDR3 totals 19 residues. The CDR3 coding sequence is TGTGCCAGCAGCCAAGAGCACTGGAGACTAGCGGGAGCCTACAATGAGCAGTTCTTC. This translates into CASSQEHWRLAGAYNEQFF.

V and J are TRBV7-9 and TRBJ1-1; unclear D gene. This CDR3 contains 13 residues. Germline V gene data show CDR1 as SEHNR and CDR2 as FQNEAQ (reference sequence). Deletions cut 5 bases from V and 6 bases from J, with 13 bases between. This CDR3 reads CASSTPLPSEAFF. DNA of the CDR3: TGTGCCAGCAGCACTCCATTGCCATCTGAAGCTTTCTTT.

DNA of the CDR3: TGTGCCACAAGGACCGCGAACACCGGGGAGCTGTTTTTT. Translating it yields CATRTANTGELFF. V is TRBV5-4 and J is TRBJ2-2; D ambiguous. The V gene lost 9 bases and the J gene lost 0 bases, with 9 bases spanning the gap. The germline V gene has CDR1 SGHNT and CDR2 YYREEE (reference sequence). CDR3 size: 13 residues.

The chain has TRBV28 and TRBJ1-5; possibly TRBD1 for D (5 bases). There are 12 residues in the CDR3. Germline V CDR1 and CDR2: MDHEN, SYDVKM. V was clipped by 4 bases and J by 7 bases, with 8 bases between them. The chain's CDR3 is CASSWGGQPQHF. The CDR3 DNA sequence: TGTGCCAGCAGTTGGGGGGGGCAGCCCCAGCATTTT.

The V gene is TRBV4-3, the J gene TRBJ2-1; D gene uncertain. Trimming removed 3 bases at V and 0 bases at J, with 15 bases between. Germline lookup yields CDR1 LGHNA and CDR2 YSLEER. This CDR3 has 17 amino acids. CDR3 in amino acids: CASSQDAPPSSYNEQFF. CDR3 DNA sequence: TGCGCCAGCAGCCAGGACGCCCCCCCGAGCTCCTACAATGAGCAGTTCTTC.

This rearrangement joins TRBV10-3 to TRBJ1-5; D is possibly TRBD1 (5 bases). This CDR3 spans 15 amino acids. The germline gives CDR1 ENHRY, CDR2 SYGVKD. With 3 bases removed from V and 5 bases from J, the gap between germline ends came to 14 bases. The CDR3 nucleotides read TGTGCCATCAGTGAAAAGGGGCCAGATCATCAGCCCCAGCATTTT. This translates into CAISEKGPDHQPQHF.

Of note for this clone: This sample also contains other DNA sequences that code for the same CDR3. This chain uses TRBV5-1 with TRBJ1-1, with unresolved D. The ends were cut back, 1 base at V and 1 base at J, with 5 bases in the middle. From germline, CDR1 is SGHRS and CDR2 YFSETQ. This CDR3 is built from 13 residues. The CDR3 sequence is CASSLNQNTEAFF. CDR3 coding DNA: TGCGCCAGCAGCTTGAACCAGAACACTGAAGCTTTCTTT.

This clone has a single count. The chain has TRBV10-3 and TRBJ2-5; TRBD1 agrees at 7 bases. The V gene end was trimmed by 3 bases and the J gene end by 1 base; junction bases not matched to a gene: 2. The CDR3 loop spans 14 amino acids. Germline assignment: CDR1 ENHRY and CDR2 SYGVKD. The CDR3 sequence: CAISDSGGQETQYF. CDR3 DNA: TGTGCCATCAGTGATTCAGGGGGCCAAGAGACCCAGTACTTC.